This T cell receptor (beta chain) was captured in a study of T cells after yellow fever vaccination. Study-wide background: Preparation used SMART-Seq v4 Ultra Low Input for the low-cell-number fractions. The study's findings and limits: Only a minor proportion of clonotypes was detected across both CD4 and CD8 compartments. Though it reached lower strength, the secondary response hit its peak faster, day 5 versus 15.

This clonotype came up a few times. Its antigen is unknown. This CDR3 is 17 amino acids long. After removal of 3 bases from V and 3 bases from J, the junction contained 14 bases not matched to a gene. Germline V gene sequence: CDR1 DFQATT, CDR2 SNEGSKA (reference sequence). TCRdb analysed the 5' RACE reads with MiXCR anew, one entry per CDR3 protein. The data hold a few hundred thousand distinct CDR3 sequences, with 6.9% observed a single time. The chain joins TRBV20-1 to TRBJ2-5, with TRBD2 matching over 9 bases. The specimen comprised CD4+ T cells sorted from PBMCs, sampled 15 days after the yellow fever booster vaccination. The sequence was obtained from a man aged 25 to 45 who received the YFV17D yellow fever vaccine. CDR3 nucleotide sequence: TGCAGTGCTAGGAGGCTAGCGGGGAAGACTAGGAAAGAGACCCAGTACTTC. Amino acid sequence: CSARRLAGKTRKETQYF.